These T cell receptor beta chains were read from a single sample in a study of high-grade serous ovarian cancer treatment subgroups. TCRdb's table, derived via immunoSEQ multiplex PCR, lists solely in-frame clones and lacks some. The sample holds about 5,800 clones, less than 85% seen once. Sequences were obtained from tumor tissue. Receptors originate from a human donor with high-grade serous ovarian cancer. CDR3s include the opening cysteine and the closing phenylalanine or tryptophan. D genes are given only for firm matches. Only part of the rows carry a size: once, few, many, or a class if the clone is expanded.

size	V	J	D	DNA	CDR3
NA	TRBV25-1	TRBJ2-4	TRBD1	TGTGCCAGCAGTGATCCCGGACAGGGTGGATACATTCAGTACTTC	CASSDPGQGGYIQYF
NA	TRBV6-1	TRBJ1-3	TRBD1	TGTGCCATTGTACAGGGGGAGGACTCTGGAAACACCATATATTTT	CAIVQGEDSGNTIYF
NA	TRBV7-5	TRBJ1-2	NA	TGTGCCAGCAGCTGGCAGGCCGGTAATGGCTACACCTTC	CASSWQAGNGYTF
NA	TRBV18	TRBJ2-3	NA	TGTGCCAGCTCACCAGGGCGCGCGCCAGATACGCAGTATTTT	CASSPGRAPDTQYF
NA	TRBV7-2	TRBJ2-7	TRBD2	TGTGCCAGCAGCCCTTCGGGAGGAGCTTACGAGCAGTACTTC	CASSPSGGAYEQYF
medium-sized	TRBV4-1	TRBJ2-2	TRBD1	TGCGCCAGCAGCCAAGAAGAGGGGGCAGTGAACACCGGGGAGCTGTTTTTT	CASSQEEGAVNTGELFF
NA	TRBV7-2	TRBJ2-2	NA	TGTGCCAGCAGCTTGAAGATTGCCGAGACCGGGGAGCTGTTTTTT	CASSLKIAETGELFF
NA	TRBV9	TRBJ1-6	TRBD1	TGTGCCAGCAGCGTATCCGGGACAGGGGGTAATTCACCCCTCCACTTT	CASSVSGTGGNSPLHF
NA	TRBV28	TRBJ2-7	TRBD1	TGTGCCAGCAGTTCTCGGACAGGGCAACGCTACGAGCAGTACTTC	CASSSRTGQRYEQYF
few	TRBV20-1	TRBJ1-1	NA	TGCAGTGCTAGAGGGGACTTTGAAGCTTTCTTT	CSARGDFEAFF
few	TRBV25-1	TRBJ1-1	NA	TGTGCCAGCAGTGAATCTGCGGAGGACGACACTGAAGCTTTCTTT	CASSESAEDDTEAFF
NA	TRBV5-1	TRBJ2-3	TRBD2	TGCGCCAGCAGCTCGTCTTTAGCGGGGGGGAAACCAGATACGCAGTATTTT	CASSSSLAGGKPDTQYF
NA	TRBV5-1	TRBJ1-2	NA	TGCGCCAGCAGCTTTCCGGGTAATGGTGGCTACACCTTC	CASSFPGNGGYTF
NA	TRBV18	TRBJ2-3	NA	TGTGCCAGCTCACCGGGCCGGACTCCCGATACGCAGTATTTT	CASSPGRTPDTQYF
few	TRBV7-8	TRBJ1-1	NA	TGTGCCAGCACCAATTCAATTGTGCGGGACACTGAAGCTTTCTTT	CASTNSIVRDTEAFF
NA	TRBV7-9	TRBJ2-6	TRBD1	TGTGCCAGCAGCTTCGGGACAGGGGCAACTGGGGCCAACGTCCTGACTTTC	CASSFGTGATGANVLTF
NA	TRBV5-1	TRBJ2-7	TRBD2	TGCGCCAGCAGCTCGGGACTAGATACCTACGAGCAGTACTTC	CASSSGLDTYEQYF
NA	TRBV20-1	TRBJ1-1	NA	TGCAGTGCTAGTATGAACACTGAAGCTTTCTTT	CSASMNTEAFF
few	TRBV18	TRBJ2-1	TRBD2	TGTGCCAGCTCACCACCCACTAGCGGGGGTTCATCGTTCTACAATGAGCAGTTCTTC	CASSPPTSGGSSFYNEQFF
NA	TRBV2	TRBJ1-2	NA	TGTGCCAGCAACATGGGGGGCAGCTATGGCTACACCTTC	CASNMGGSYGYTF
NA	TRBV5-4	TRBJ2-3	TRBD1	TGTGCCAGCAGCCACCGGGACAGGGTTTCGGATACGCAGTATTTT	CASSHRDRVSDTQYF
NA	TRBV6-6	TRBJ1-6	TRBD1	TGTGCCAGCAGCCCCGGGACAGGGGTACGTAATTCACCCCTCCACTTT	CASSPGTGVRNSPLHF
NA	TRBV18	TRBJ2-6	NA	TGTGCCAGCTCACACGCCCCAGGGTCTGGGGCCAACGTCCTGACTTTC	CASSHAPGSGANVLTF
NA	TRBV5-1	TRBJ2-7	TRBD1	TGCGCCAGCAGCAGACAGGGGGACGAGGACGAGCAGTACTTC	CASSRQGDEDEQYF
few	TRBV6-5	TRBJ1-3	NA	TGTGCCAGTGCCGGTTGGGCAGCCGGAAACACCATATATTTT	CASAGWAAGNTIYF
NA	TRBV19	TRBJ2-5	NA	TGTGCCAGTAGTATAGATTGGGTTGTGGAGACCCAGTACTTC	CASSIDWVVETQYF
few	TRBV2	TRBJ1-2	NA	TGTGCCAGCGGGACGGGGGGATCCTATGGCTACACCTTC	CASGTGGSYGYTF
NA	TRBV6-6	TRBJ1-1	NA	TGTGCCAGCAGGGCGGTGGATCTCACTGAAGCTTTCTTT	CASRAVDLTEAFF
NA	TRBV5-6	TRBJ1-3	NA	TGTGCCAGCAGCTTCGACAGGACTTCTGGAAACACCATATATTTT	CASSFDRTSGNTIYF
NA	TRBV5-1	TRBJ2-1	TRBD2	TGCGCCAGCAGCTTGAACTTAGCGGGGGTAGGCGATGAGCAGTTCTTC	CASSLNLAGVGDEQFF
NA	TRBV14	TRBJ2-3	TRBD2	TGTGCCAGCAGCCCGGGACTAGCGGGGGCCACAGATACGCAGTATTTT	CASSPGLAGATDTQYF
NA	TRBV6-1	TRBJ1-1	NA	TGTGCCAGCAGTGAAGTTGGGTATCTCCCCGAAGCTTTCTTT	CASSEVGYLPEAFF
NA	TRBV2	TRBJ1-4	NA	TGTGCCAGCGGTACACAGGGATCTGGAGGACTGTTTTTT	CASGTQGSGGLFF
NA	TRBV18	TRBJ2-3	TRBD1	TGTGCCAGCTCACCAGACGACAGGGCGAGCTTT	CASSPDDRASF
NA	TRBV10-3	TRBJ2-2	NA	TGTGCCTCTAGCAAGGGAACGTCCGGGGAGCTGTTTTTT	CASSKGTSGELFF
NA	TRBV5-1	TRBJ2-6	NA	TGCGCCAGCAGCTCCACAGCGCTTATGGCCAACGTCCTGACTTTC	CASSSTALMANVLTF
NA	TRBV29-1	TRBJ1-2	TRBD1	TGCAGCGTTGACGGGGGGACAGGCCATGGCTACACCTTC	CSVDGGTGHGYTF
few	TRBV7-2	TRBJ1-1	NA	TGTGCCAGCAGCTTAAGTATGAACACTGAAGCTTTCTTT	CASSLSMNTEAFF
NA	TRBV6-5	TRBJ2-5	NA	TGTGCCAGCAGCGAGACGGCCCCATGGCAAGAGACCCAGTACTTC	CASSETAPWQETQYF
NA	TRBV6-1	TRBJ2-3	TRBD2	TGTGCCAGCAGTGGTTTAGCGGGGTCATACACAGATACGCAGTATTTT	CASSGLAGSYTDTQYF